This T cell receptor beta chain was retrieved from a study of blood T cells in healthy people across ages. Using a J-beta primer mix together with a sample-barcoded 5' primer, a second PCR was run for about 6 to 12 cycles. MiXCR was run by TCRdb on the 5' RACE reads, yielding one entry per CDR3 protein. The data contain under 1,100,000 distinct CDR3 sequences, under 30% of them singletons. The sample holds a few counts of this clonotype. These data were likewise used in another study, on T cells of mothers and their children.

Sequencing was carried out using blood. The clonotype comes from a girl aged 2-10 years in good health.

Here the CDR3 DNA reads TGCAGTGCTAGAGATGGTGGAGGGAGGCGCACAGATACGCAGTATTTT. Its translation is CSARDGGGRRTDTQYF. The rearrangement uses TRBV20-1 and TRBJ2-3, with D possibly TRBD2 on 6 matching bases. CDR1 is DFQATT and CDR2 is SNEGSKA in the germline V gene (reference sequence). V shed 0 bases and J shed 1 base, with 14 bases lying between them. This CDR3 comprises 16 residues.